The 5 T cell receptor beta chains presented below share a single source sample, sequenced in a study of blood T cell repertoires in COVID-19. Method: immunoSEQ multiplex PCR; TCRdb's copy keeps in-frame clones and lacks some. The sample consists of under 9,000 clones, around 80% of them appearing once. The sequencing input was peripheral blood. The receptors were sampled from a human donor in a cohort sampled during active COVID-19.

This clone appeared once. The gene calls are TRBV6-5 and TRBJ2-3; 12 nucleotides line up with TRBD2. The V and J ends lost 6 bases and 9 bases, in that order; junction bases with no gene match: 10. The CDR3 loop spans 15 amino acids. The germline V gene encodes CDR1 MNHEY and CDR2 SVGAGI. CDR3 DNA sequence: TGTGCCAGCAGCTCGGGACTAGCGGGCTCGGGGACGCAGTATTTT. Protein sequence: CASSSGLAGSGTQYF.

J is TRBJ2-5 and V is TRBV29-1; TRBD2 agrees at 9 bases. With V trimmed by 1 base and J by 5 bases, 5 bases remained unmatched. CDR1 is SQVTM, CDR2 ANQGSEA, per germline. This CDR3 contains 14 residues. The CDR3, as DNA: TGCAGCGTTGAAGGGCTAGCGGGGTGGGAGACCCAGTACTTC. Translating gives CSVEGLAGWETQYF.

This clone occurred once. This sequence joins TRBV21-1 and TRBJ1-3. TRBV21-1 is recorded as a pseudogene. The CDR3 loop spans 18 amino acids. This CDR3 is CASSKALRRESSGNTIYF. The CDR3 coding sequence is TGTGCCAGCAGCAAAGCGCTGCGGAGAGAGAGCTCTGGAAACACCATATATTTT.

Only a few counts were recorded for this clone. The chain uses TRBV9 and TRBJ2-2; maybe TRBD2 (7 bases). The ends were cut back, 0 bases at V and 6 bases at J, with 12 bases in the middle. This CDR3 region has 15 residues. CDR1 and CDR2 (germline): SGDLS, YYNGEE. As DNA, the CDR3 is TGTGCCAGCAGCGTAGAGGGGGGGGGAGCCGGGGAGCTGTTTTTT. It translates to CASSVEGGGAGELFF.

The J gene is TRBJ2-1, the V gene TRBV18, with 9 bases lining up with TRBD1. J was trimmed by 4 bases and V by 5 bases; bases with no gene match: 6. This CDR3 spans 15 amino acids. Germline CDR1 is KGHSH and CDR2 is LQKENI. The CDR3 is CASSSDRGNYNEQFF. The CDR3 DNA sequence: TGTGCCAGCTCATCAGACAGGGGGAATTACAATGAGCAGTTCTTC.